This TCR beta chain was documented in a study of T cell repertoires in cytomegalovirus infection. Study conclusions and caveats: There were HLA-C-restricted CMV-specific TCR beta clonotypes dominating the ex vivo response. Frequencies of public TCR beta families were cumulated, and this identified carriers of CMV plus the relevant HLA.

TCRdb reprocessed the reads via MiXCR and lists one record per CDR3 protein. Of roughly 150,000 distinct CDR3 sequences in the sample, 23% were seen once. Germline assignment: CDR1 MDHEN and CDR2 SYDVKM. The CDR3 has 14 residues. With 5 bases removed from V and 6 bases from J, the gap between germline ends came to 16 bases. A few counts support this clonotype. As yet, its antigen is unknown. This rearrangement joins TRBV28 to TRBJ1-1, with a weak D call TRBD1 (5 bases). This clonotype was obtained from a human donor in good health (CMV status not recorded). Some clones in this sample may be carry-over from other donors' samples. Sequenced material: PBMCs. In DNA, the CDR3 is TGTGCCAGCAGTACCGGGACCCCTGAGGCTGAAGCTTTCTTT. Amino acid sequence: CASSTGTPEAEAFF.